What follows are 27 T cell receptor beta chains derived from one specimen sequenced in a study of CD8+CD57+ T cells in acquired aplastic anemia. Flow cytometry had shown expanded CD8+CD57+ cells in the patients chosen for sequencing. Genomic DNA served as template for TCR beta VDJ and CDR3 profiling. TCRdb re-called the reads with MiXCR, one entry per CDR3 protein. The sample has hundreds of thousands of distinct CDR3 sequences, around half seen once. Sequencing was performed on sorted CD4+, CD8+, or CD8+CD57+ T cells (not recorded which) from PBMCs. All receptors come from a human donor with aplastic anemia.

The table lists this clonotype with many counts. The J gene is TRBJ1-1, the V gene TRBV5-6; possibly TRBD1 for D (5 bases). Germline loops: CDR1 SGHDT, CDR2 YYEEEE. V was cut by 2 bases and J by 1 base, with 9 bases left in between. CDR3 length: 14 amino acids. CDR3 in DNA: TGTGCCAGCAGCTTTGGGACGGCGAACACTGAAGCTTTCTTT. It specifies CASSFGTANTEAFF. Drawing the rest from reference TRBV5-6 and TRBJ1-1, the complete variable domain is DAGVTQSPTHLIKTRGQQVTLRCSPKSGHDTVSWYQQALGQGPQFIFQYYEEEERQRGNFPDRFSGHQFPNYSSELNVNALLLGDSALYLCASSFGTANTEAFFGQGTRLTVV.

This clonotype was seen many times. V and J are TRBV6-5 and TRBJ1-4; 12 bases map to TRBD1. J was trimmed by 13 bases and V by 7 bases; bases with no gene match: 10. Germline V CDR1 and CDR2: MNHEY, SVGAGI. This CDR3 is 14 amino acids long. CDR3 sequence (DNA): TGTGCCAGCAAGCCGGGACAGGGGGCGTCAGGACTGTTTTTT. Its translation: CASKPGQGASGLFF.

This clonotype was seen at least ten times. The chain recombines TRBV11-2 with TRBJ1-2; TRBD1 matches at 11 bases. This CDR3 region has 15 residues. V shed 5 bases, J shed 4 bases, and the junction held 6 bases outside the gene matches. From germline, CDR1 is SGHAT and CDR2 FQNNGV. Here the CDR3 DNA reads TGTGCCAGCAGCCCCCTCGGACAGGGGGCCTATGGCTACACCTTC. This codes for CASSPLGQGAYGYTF. The entire variable domain, with the rest obtained from reference TRBV11-2 and TRBJ1-2, is as follows: EAGVAQSPRYKIIEKRQSVAFWCNPISGHATLYWYQQILGQGPKLLIQFQNNGVVDDSQLPKDRFSAERLKGVDSTLKIQPAKLEDSAVYLCASSPLGQGAYGYTFGSGTRLTVV.

J is TRBJ1-1 and V is TRBV5-4; D unresolved. Per the germline V gene, CDR1 is SGHNT and CDR2 is YYREEE (reference sequence). V was pared by 4 bases and J by 3 bases, with 4 bases between. This CDR3 is built from 11 residues. The CDR3 coding sequence is TGTGCCAGCAGCGACGACACTGAAGCTTTCTTT. It yields the protein CASSDDTEAFF.

This clonotype was recorded a few times. The CDR3 bases are TGTGCCAGCAGTTTCCGGGGCGCCAGCTCCTACGAGCAGTACTTC. It specifies CASSFRGASSYEQYF. The rearrangement joins TRBV27 to TRBJ2-7; possibly TRBD1 or TRBD2 for D (5 bases each). Looked up from germline, CDR1 is MNHEY and CDR2 is SMNVEV (reference sequence). V was shortened by 3 bases and J by 0 bases, with 12 bases between the two germline ends. The CDR3 has 15 amino acids.

This clonotype occurred many times. This chain connects TRBV20-1 to TRBJ1-1, with D perhaps matching TRBD1 (5 bases). The germline CDR1 and CDR2 sequences are DFQATT and SNEGSKA (reference sequence). The CDR3 is 11 residues long. Between the trimmed V and J ends, which lost 6 bases and 5 bases, there was a span of 10 bases. The CDR3: CSAPGGTEAFF. The CDR3 nucleotides are TGCAGTGCCCCGGGGGGAACTGAAGCTTTCTTT.

The chain links TRBV7-6 to TRBJ2-5, with D possibly TRBD2 on 6 matching bases. This CDR3 spans 19 amino acids. CDR1 and CDR2 (germline): SGHVS, FNYEAQ. V shed 1 base and J shed 3 bases, with 24 bases lying between them. The CDR3 loop reads CASSLDSGWASGREETQYF. CDR3 DNA sequence: TGTGCCAGCAGCTTAGACTCCGGCTGGGCGAGCGGGCGAGAAGAGACCCAGTACTTC.

This clonotype was recorded at least ten times. V gene TRBV29-1 combines with J gene TRBJ2-7, with 9 nucleotides matching TRBD1. CDR3 size: 16 residues. Germline V gives CDR1 SQVTM, CDR2 ANQGSEA. The ends lost 0 bases at V and 4 bases at J; junction bases unmatched: 10. CDR3 bases: TGCAGCGTTGAAGATCCTACGGGACAGGGTCTTTACGAGCAGTACTTC. The encoded protein is CSVEDPTGQGLYEQYF.

This clonotype was recorded at least ten times. The chain carries TRBV4-3 and TRBJ1-2, with D hard to call. The CDR3 contains 12 residues. With 0 bases removed from V and 3 bases from J, the gap between germline ends came to 2 bases. Germline V gene lookup returns CDR1 LGHNA and CDR2 YSLEER. The CDR3 nucleotides read TGCGCCAGCAGCCAAGAGGACTATGGCTACACCTTC. It is translated as CASSQEDYGYTF.

The chain is built from TRBV25-1 and TRBJ2-1; D uncertain. This CDR3 region has 13 residues. V lost 4 bases and J lost 10, with 14 bases in between. Germline-derived CDR1 and CDR2 are MGHDK and SYGVNS. Here the CDR3 reads CASSGAPSYEQFF. CDR3 DNA: TGTGCCAGCAGTGGGGCGCCGTCCTACGAGCAGTTCTTC.

This clonotype has at least ten counts. The chain couples TRBV19 to TRBJ2-7; 8 positions agree with TRBD1. V gave up 2 bases and J gave up 2 bases; unmatched junction bases: 2. Per the germline V gene, CDR1 is LNHDA and CDR2 is SQIVND (reference sequence). The CDR3 spans 14 residues. The CDR3 spells CASSILQGAYEQYF. Written as DNA, the CDR3 is TGTGCCAGTAGTATACTACAGGGGGCCTACGAGCAGTACTTC.

In its sample, this clonotype was seen once. The chain links TRBV2 to TRBJ2-7, with D possibly being TRBD2 (6 bases). The CDR3 extends over 15 amino acids. V was trimmed by 2 bases and J by 2 bases, leaving 13 bases between them. Germline CDR1 SNHLY, CDR2 FYNNEI. In DNA form, the CDR3 reads TGTGCCAGCAGTGAACGGGGGACTCTAGCCTACGAGCAGTACTTC. As protein: CASSERGTLAYEQYF.

This clonotype has a count of ten or more. The chain uses TRBV5-8 and TRBJ1-5, with 8 bases fitting TRBD1. The CDR3 has 15 amino acids. The ends lost 2 bases at V and 9 bases at J; junction bases unmatched: 10. Germline loops: CDR1 SGHTS, CDR2 YDEGEE. The CDR3 DNA is TGTGCCAGCAGCTTTAAGGGACAGGTCCATCGGCCCCAGCATTTT. This translates into CASSFKGQVHRPQHF.

This clonotype was observed a single time. The CDR3 is CASSSDRSYGYTF. The CDR3 bases are TGTGCCAGCAGTTCCGACAGGTCCTATGGCTACACCTTC. This rearrangement joins TRBV6-6 to TRBJ1-2; tentative D call: TRBD1 (6 bases). CDR1 is MNHNY and CDR2 is SVGAGI in the germline V gene (reference sequence). This CDR3 contains 13 residues. The germline V and J ends were trimmed by 4 bases and 4 bases, with 10 bases remaining between them.

The CDR3 loop reads CASRRRAWQGLDYGYTF. The CDR3 DNA is TGTGCCAGCAGAAGACGGGCCTGGCAGGGTTTGGACTATGGCTACACCTTC. V gene TRBV6-5 combines with J gene TRBJ1-2; D possibly corresponds to TRBD1 (5 bases). The CDR3 is 17 residues long. Trimming cost V 6 bases and J 3 bases, with 23 bases left between them. Germline CDR1 and CDR2: MNHEY and SVGAGI.

This clonotype was observed at least ten times. The genes are TRBV24-1 and TRBJ2-5; 7 positions match TRBD1. The CDR3 is made up of 17 amino acids. Trimming took 4 bases from V and 1 from J; bases not matched to a gene: 11. Germline values: CDR1 KGHDR, CDR2 SFDVKD. The CDR3 reads CATSDRGQPFLQETQYF. The CDR3 region has the DNA TGTGCCACCAGTGACCGGGGACAGCCTTTCCTCCAAGAGACCCAGTACTTC.

V is TRBV19 and J is TRBJ2-7, with TRBD1 identical over 10 bases. V shed 6 bases and J 5 bases; nucleotides not matched to a gene: 4. CDR1 LNHDA and CDR2 SQIVND come from the germline V gene (reference sequence). The CDR3 contains 13 residues. CDR3 nucleotides: TGTGCCAGTAGGACAGGGGGCACAAACGAGCAGTACTTC. Its protein is CASRTGGTNEQYF.

Notes on this clonotype: This clone may be a read error of a much larger clone one base away. This sequence joins TRBV5-4 and TRBJ2-1; tentative D call: TRBD2 (5 bases). Germline assignment: CDR1 SGHNT and CDR2 YYREEE (reference sequence). CDR3 length: 14 amino acids. The germline V and J ends were trimmed by 4 bases and 12 bases, with 20 bases remaining between them. The chain's CDR3 is CASSRLRIRDVQFF. CDR3 nucleotide sequence: TGTGCCAGCAGCCGACTCCGCATTCGGGATGTGCAGTTCTTC.

This clonotype showed up just a few times. CDR3 nucleotide sequence: TGTGCCAGCCAGATACTAGCGGGCTACAATGAGCAGTTCTTC. Amino acid sequence: CASQILAGYNEQFF. This chain links TRBV6-1 with TRBJ2-1; 9 bases agree with TRBD2. This CDR3 has 14 residues. The junction had 5 bases not matched to a gene; V was cut back by 8 bases and J by 3 bases. Germline V gives CDR1 MNHNS, CDR2 SASEGT.

The J gene is TRBJ2-2, the V gene TRBV9; D remains ambiguous. The germline CDR1 and CDR2 sequences are SGDLS and YYNGEE. V lost 0 bases, J lost 3 bases, and 15 bases lay in between. The CDR3 consists of 17 residues. CDR3 sequence: CASSVDGLSVDTGELFF. DNA of the CDR3: TGTGCCAGCAGCGTAGATGGGCTAAGCGTCGACACCGGGGAGCTGTTTTTT. Supplemented by reference TRBV9 and TRBJ2-2, the full variable domain reads DSGVTQTPKHLITATGQRVTLRCSPRSGDLSVYWYQQSLDQGLQFLIQYYNGEERAKGNILERFSAQQFPDLHSELNLSSLELGDSALYFCASSVDGLSVDTGELFFGEGSRLTVL.

This chain connects TRBV29-1 to TRBJ1-3, with 7 bases aligning to TRBD1. With 7 bases clipped from V and 2 bases from J, the junction kept 5 bases outside the gene matches. Germline CDR1 and CDR2: SQVTM and ANQGSEA. The CDR3 extends over 13 amino acids. DNA for the CDR3: TGCAGCGCCGAGGGGGCTACTGGAAACACCATATATTTT. Its translation: CSAEGATGNTIYF.

This clonotype was found once. The chain recombines TRBV29-1 with TRBJ2-1; the match to TRBD2 covers 10 bases. Trimming cost V 5 bases and J 6 bases; bases outside gene matches: 7. Per germline, CDR1 SQVTM and CDR2 ANQGSEA. This CDR3 has 14 residues. The CDR3 DNA reads as TGCAGCGTTAGCATAGCGGGAGGTTCCAATGAGCAGTTCTTC. Protein sequence: CSVSIAGGSNEQFF.

This clonotype showed up just a few times. The chain joins TRBV18 to TRBJ2-7, with D possibly matching TRBD1 (6 bases). V was pared by 0 bases and J by 3 bases, with 18 bases between. CDR3 length equals 17 residues. Germline assignment: CDR1 KGHSH and CDR2 LQKENI. The CDR3: CASSPPARKDSNYEQYF. The CDR3 coding sequence is TGTGCCAGCTCACCACCGGCTCGAAAGGACAGTAACTACGAGCAGTACTTC. Based on the CDR3 plus reference TRBV18 and TRBJ2-7, the full variable domain is NAGVMQNPRHLVRRRGQEARLRCSPMKGHSHVYWYRQLPEEGLKFMVYLQKENIIDESGMPKERFSAEFPKEGPSILRIQQVVRGDSAAYFCASSPPARKDSNYEQYFGPGTRLTVT.

This clonotype was picked up a small number of times. This rearrangement joins TRBV19 to TRBJ1-2, with no clear D. The CDR3 runs to 13 residues. Germline values: CDR1 LNHDA, CDR2 SQIVND (reference sequence). V dropped 6 bases and J dropped 4 bases, with 12 bases sitting between them. CDR3 DNA sequence: TGTGCCAGTAGATTGGACGGGCCCTATGGCTACACCTTC. Its translation is CASRLDGPYGYTF.

This clonotype was detected only a few times. The J gene is TRBJ2-5, the V gene TRBV10-2; 10 nucleotides line up with TRBD2. CDR3 length: 14 amino acids. Per the germline V gene, CDR1 is WSHSY and CDR2 is SAAADI. With V trimmed by 6 bases and J by 5 bases, 6 bases remained unmatched. The CDR3 sequence: CASRERGGRETQYF. CDR3 DNA: TGCGCCAGCAGGGAGCGGGGGGGTCGGGAGACCCAGTACTTC.

The chain has TRBV7-2 and TRBJ2-3; weak D call: TRBD2 (5 bases). The CDR3 spans 15 residues. Germline-derived CDR1 and CDR2 are SGHTA and FQGNSA. Trimming cost V 3 bases and J 2 bases, with 12 bases left between them. CDR3 nucleotides: TGTGCCAGCAGCTTTTCCGGACTCTCCACAGATACGCAGTATTTT. The encoded protein is CASSFSGLSTDTQYF.

Comment on this clonotype: This may stem from a read error, because a much larger clone lies one nucleotide away. V is TRBV2 and J is TRBJ2-7, with TRBD1 matching 7 bases. This CDR3 has 13 amino acids. With V trimmed by 6 bases and J by 3 bases, 5 bases remained unmatched. Germline-derived CDR1 and CDR2 are SNHLY and FYNNEI. CDR3 coding DNA: TGTGCCAGCAGCCCGGGACAGATCTACGAGCAGTACTTC. Its translation is CASSPGQIYEQYF.